This T cell receptor (beta chain) was sequenced for a study of T cell clones after liver transplantation. Study as a whole: Three of the eight recipients were HCV-positive; the rest had non-autoimmune, non-viral transplant indications. Tolerant meant at least one year fully off immunosuppression without liver enzymes above twice normal. Timepoints were pre-transplant, pre-withdrawal, and after withdrawal was completed or failed.

Sequenced by immunoSEQ multiplex PCR; TCRdb stores in-frame clones only, minus some. Of roughly 80,000 clones in the sample, over 80% were seen once. This CDR3 has 15 amino acids. Trimming at V came to 4 bases and at J to 3 bases, leaving 7 bases not matched to a gene. Germline CDR1 MDHEN, CDR2 SYDVKM. The sequence came from a human patient who received a liver transplant. Some of these T cells may belong to the graft donor. The sequences come from CD4+ T cells from blood, collected at the 22-month timepoint. The rearrangement links TRBV28 to TRBJ2-5; TRBD2 agrees at 8 bases. The CDR3 nucleotides read TGTGCCAGCAGTTCGGGACTAGTCGTGAAAGAGACCCAGTACTTC. This sequence encodes CASSSGLVVKETQYF. Based on the CDR3 plus reference TRBV28 and TRBJ2-5, the full variable domain is DVKVTQSSRYLVKRTGEKVFLECVQDMDHENMFWYRQDPGLGLRLIYFSYDVKMKEKGDIPEGYSVSREKKERFSLILESASTNQTSMYLCASSSGLVVKETQYFGPGTRLLVL.